This is a list of T cell receptor beta chains from one sample in a study of cytomegalovirus exposure and HLA in healthy donors. Libraries were prepared by immunoSEQ multiplex PCR; TCRdb keeps only in-frame clonotypes and omits some of them. The table has under 200,000 clones, 77% seen once. Sample: PBMCs. The receptors derive from a woman between 40 and 55 years old in good health and CMV-seropositive. The CDR3 runs from the conserved cysteine through the conserved F or W. D genes are given only for firm matches. Expanded clones are given a class, and other clones once, few, many or no size at all.

CDR3nt: TGTGCCATCAGTGGTGGCCAGGGAAAAGCCGCAGATACGCAGTATTTT; CDR3aa: CAISGGQGKAADTQYF; abundance: once; d_gene: -; v_gene: TRBV10-3; j_gene: TRBJ2-3
CDR3nt: TGTGCCAGTAGTATTTTTGGGACAGGGACGGGTCCAAATAATTCACCCCTCCACTTT; CDR3aa: CASSIFGTGTGPNNSPLHF; abundance: few; d_gene: TRBD1; v_gene: TRBV19; j_gene: TRBJ1-6
CDR3nt: TGTGCCAGCAGCTCGGGGGGGGAATCCTACGAGCAGTACTTC; CDR3aa: CASSSGGESYEQYF; abundance: -; d_gene: TRBD2; v_gene: TRBV7-8; j_gene: TRBJ2-7
CDR3nt: TGTGCCACCAGCAGTTCAGGGGACTATGGCTACACCTTC; CDR3aa: CATSSSGDYGYTF; abundance: -; d_gene: -; v_gene: TRBV15; j_gene: TRBJ1-2
CDR3nt: TGTGCCAGCAGCCTAACCTTGGGCAACACTGAAGCTTTCTTT; CDR3aa: CASSLTLGNTEAFF; abundance: -; d_gene: -; v_gene: TRBV14; j_gene: TRBJ1-1
CDR3nt: TGTGCCAGTACGGGGACCGGGACAGGCCTTTTGAAAGAGCAGTACTTC; CDR3aa: CASTGTGTGLLKEQYF; abundance: -; d_gene: TRBD1; v_gene: TRBV19; j_gene: TRBJ2-7
CDR3nt: TGTGCCAGCAGCTTCATGAACACTGAAGCTTTCTTT; CDR3aa: CASSFMNTEAFF; abundance: -; d_gene: -; v_gene: TRBV7-2; j_gene: TRBJ1-1
CDR3nt: TGTGCCAGCAGACCCCCGGGACAGGGTGCTGTAGACACTGAAGCTTTCTTT; CDR3aa: CASRPPGQGAVDTEAFF; abundance: -; d_gene: TRBD1; v_gene: TRBV7-9; j_gene: TRBJ1-1
CDR3nt: TGTGCCAGCAGCAAGACAGGGGGCATGAACACTGAAGCTTTCTTT; CDR3aa: CASSKTGGMNTEAFF; abundance: few; d_gene: TRBD1; v_gene: TRBV5-8; j_gene: TRBJ1-1
CDR3nt: TGTGCCAGCAGCTCCCGGGACAGGGGTAACACCGGGGAGCTGCTTTTT; CDR3aa: CASSSRDRGNTGELLF; abundance: -; d_gene: TRBD1; v_gene: TRBV7-9; j_gene: TRBJ2-2
CDR3nt: TGTGCCAGCAGCCAAGATCAGGCCCAAAGGGGGTTCTTC; CDR3aa: CASSQDQAQRGFF; abundance: -; d_gene: -; v_gene: TRBV14; j_gene: TRBJ2-1
CDR3nt: TGTGCCAGCAGCGGAAATAGCGGGAGGGTAGAGACCCAGTACTTC; CDR3aa: CASSGNSGRVETQYF; abundance: -; d_gene: TRBD2; v_gene: TRBV7-2; j_gene: TRBJ2-5
CDR3nt: TGCGCCAGCAGCCAGGGACAGGGGGCGAATGGCTACACCTTC; CDR3aa: CASSQGQGANGYTF; abundance: -; d_gene: TRBD1; v_gene: TRBV4-3; j_gene: TRBJ1-2
CDR3nt: TGTGCCAGCAGTTACTTCAGGTCGGGGACCGGGGAGCTGTTTTTT; CDR3aa: CASSYFRSGTGELFF; abundance: few; d_gene: -; v_gene: TRBV6-5; j_gene: TRBJ2-2
CDR3nt: TGTGCCAGCAGTGAAGCATTATTCGGGACCCAGTACTTC; CDR3aa: CASSEALFGTQYF; abundance: -; d_gene: -; v_gene: TRBV6-1; j_gene: TRBJ2-5
CDR3nt: TGTGCCTGGAGTTCATTTTTGAACACTGAAGCTTTCTTT; CDR3aa: CAWSSFLNTEAFF; abundance: -; d_gene: -; v_gene: TRBV30; j_gene: TRBJ1-1
CDR3nt: TGTGCCAGCAGTGCCACCGGGACAGGGTCTAATTCACCCCTCCACTTT; CDR3aa: CASSATGTGSNSPLHF; abundance: once; d_gene: TRBD1; v_gene: TRBV28; j_gene: TRBJ1-6
CDR3nt: TGCGCCAGCCGGACGGGATCGTCAGCGGTGCATCTGTTTTTT; CDR3aa: CASRTGSSAVHLFF; abundance: few; d_gene: -; v_gene: TRBV10-2; j_gene: TRBJ1-4
CDR3nt: TGTGCTACCCGGGGTTTTTACGAGCAGTACTTC; CDR3aa: CATRGFYEQYF; abundance: few; d_gene: -; v_gene: TRBV28; j_gene: TRBJ2-7
CDR3nt: TGTGCCAGCAGCTTAGCCGTGGACAGGGACAACGAGCAGTACTTC; CDR3aa: CASSLAVDRDNEQYF; abundance: -; d_gene: TRBD1; v_gene: TRBV7-6; j_gene: TRBJ2-7
CDR3nt: TGTGCCAGCAGTCGTAGTGGCGGGCTACCTAACCAAGAGACCCAGTACTTC; CDR3aa: CASSRSGGLPNQETQYF; abundance: once; d_gene: -; v_gene: TRBV9; j_gene: TRBJ2-5
CDR3nt: TGTGCCAGCAGCCCACCAACGACAGGTCTCTTCACCGCAGATACGCAGTATTTT; CDR3aa: CASSPPTTGLFTADTQYF; abundance: few; d_gene: -; v_gene: TRBV7-9; j_gene: TRBJ2-3
CDR3nt: TGCGCCAGCAGCCCTGGGACTAGCGGGAGGTTCTACGAGCAGTACTTC; CDR3aa: CASSPGTSGRFYEQYF; abundance: -; d_gene: TRBD2; v_gene: TRBV4-1; j_gene: TRBJ2-7
CDR3nt: TGTGCCAGCAGCTTAAGTTGGGGACTATCACCTCAGGAGCAGTACTTC; CDR3aa: CASSLSWGLSPQEQYF; abundance: -; d_gene: TRBD2; v_gene: TRBV11-2; j_gene: TRBJ2-7
CDR3nt: TGTGCCAGCTCACTAGTCAGCACAGATACGCAGTATTTT; CDR3aa: CASSLVSTDTQYF; abundance: -; d_gene: -; v_gene: TRBV27; j_gene: TRBJ2-3
CDR3nt: TGTGCCAGCAGCCCAACAGGGGAGCGATCCCCCCTCCACTTT; CDR3aa: CASSPTGERSPLHF; abundance: -; d_gene: TRBD1; v_gene: TRBV7-9; j_gene: TRBJ1-6
CDR3nt: TGTGCCAGCAGCACCGGGACAGGGACCACAGATACGCAGTATTTT; CDR3aa: CASSTGTGTTDTQYF; abundance: few; d_gene: TRBD1; v_gene: TRBV7-9; j_gene: TRBJ2-3
CDR3nt: TGTGCCAGCAGCTTAGATGACAGGGCCACTGAAGCTTTCTTT; CDR3aa: CASSLDDRATEAFF; abundance: -; d_gene: TRBD1; v_gene: TRBV7-2; j_gene: TRBJ1-1
CDR3nt: TGTGCCAGCAGCTTAGGGCCTGCTCGCAATCAGCCCCAGCATTTT; CDR3aa: CASSLGPARNQPQHF; abundance: -; d_gene: -; v_gene: TRBV7-2; j_gene: TRBJ1-5
CDR3nt: TGTGCCAGCAGCCTTAGCGGGTCTAGCACAGATACGCAGTATTTT; CDR3aa: CASSLSGSSTDTQYF; abundance: once; d_gene: TRBD2; v_gene: TRBV7-8; j_gene: TRBJ2-3
CDR3nt: TGTGCCAGCAGTCCAAACAGGGATCAGCCCCAGCATTTT; CDR3aa: CASSPNRDQPQHF; abundance: -; d_gene: -; v_gene: TRBV6-5; j_gene: TRBJ1-5
CDR3nt: TGTGCCAGCAGTTTATCGAACCCCGGGACAGGGTTTCAGCCCCAGCATTTT; CDR3aa: CASSLSNPGTGFQPQHF; abundance: -; d_gene: TRBD1; v_gene: TRBV27; j_gene: TRBJ1-5
CDR3nt: TGCGCCAGCAGCCCCGGACTAGCGGGAGAGTGGAGCACAGATACGCAGTATTTT; CDR3aa: CASSPGLAGEWSTDTQYF; abundance: -; d_gene: TRBD2; v_gene: TRBV4-1; j_gene: TRBJ2-3
CDR3nt: TGTGCCAGTAGTCCCTCCGGGGGTGGCAATCAGCCCCAGCATTTT; CDR3aa: CASSPSGGGNQPQHF; abundance: -; d_gene: -; v_gene: TRBV19; j_gene: TRBJ1-5
CDR3nt: TGTTCCAGCAGCTCAATGGGAGGGGAGCAGTACTTC; CDR3aa: CSSSSMGGEQYF; abundance: -; d_gene: TRBD2; v_gene: TRBV7-9; j_gene: TRBJ2-7
CDR3nt: TGTGCCAGCAGCTTAGGAGGGGGAAGCTCCTACGAGCAGTACTTC; CDR3aa: CASSLGGGSSYEQYF; abundance: -; d_gene: -; v_gene: TRBV7-6; j_gene: TRBJ2-7
CDR3nt: TGTGCCAGTAGTATTCTAGCGGGGCGCGGCACAGATACGCAGTATTTT; CDR3aa: CASSILAGRGTDTQYF; abundance: -; d_gene: TRBD2; v_gene: TRBV19; j_gene: TRBJ2-3
CDR3nt: TGCGCCAGCAGCTTGGGAGGCCTAAGCTCCTACGAGCAGTACTTC; CDR3aa: CASSLGGLSSYEQYF; abundance: few; d_gene: -; v_gene: TRBV5-1; j_gene: TRBJ2-7
CDR3nt: TGTGCCTGGAGTCCCGGACAGGGGAGCTCCTACAATGAGCAGTTCTTC; CDR3aa: CAWSPGQGSSYNEQFF; abundance: -; d_gene: TRBD1; v_gene: TRBV30; j_gene: TRBJ2-1
CDR3nt: TGTGCCAGCAGTTACGGGCCTGCGGGCACTGAAGCTTTCTTT; CDR3aa: CASSYGPAGTEAFF; abundance: -; d_gene: -; v_gene: TRBV6-5; j_gene: TRBJ1-1
CDR3nt: TGCGCCAGCAGCCATCACGACAGGGGATACAATGAGCAGTTCTTC; CDR3aa: CASSHHDRGYNEQFF; abundance: once; d_gene: TRBD1; v_gene: TRBV4-1; j_gene: TRBJ2-1
CDR3nt: TGTGCCAGCAGCGCTGGGACTTCCCAGTACTTC; CDR3aa: CASSAGTSQYF; abundance: -; d_gene: -; v_gene: TRBV11-3; j_gene: TRBJ2-7